This T cell receptor beta chain emerged from a study of T-cell reconstitution after alpha-beta-depleted transplantation in children. Whole-study findings and limits: T-cell counts and diversity were attributed mostly to newly produced T cells one year after transplant. Certain patients had high TCRbeta diversity at day 60, and it came from recipient T cells and thymic progenitors that survived. Where alpha-beta T cells came from about two months after transplant was reportedly several hundred expanded graft clones.

CDR3 length equals 14 residues. The germline V gene encodes CDR1 SEHNR and CDR2 FQNEAQ (reference sequence). V shed 2 bases, J shed 10 bases, and the junction held 6 bases outside the gene matches. With regard to this clonotype: Its target is unknown. This may be a read error, as it is one base from a much larger clone.

The authors prepared the TCRbeta library with unique molecular identifiers. TCRdb re-called the PCR reads with MiXCR, one entry per CDR3 protein. The table lists 450,000 to 700,000 distinct CDR3 sequences, 27% of them singletons. The TCR sequence derives from a boy in the first two years of life with Wiskott-Aldrich syndrome, due to receive a stem cell transplant. The chain is built from TRBV7-9 and TRBJ2-1; TRBD2 aligns across 9 bases. The specimen comprised PBMCs, sampled before TCRalphabeta/CD19-depleted stem cell transplant. The DNA for the CDR3 is TGTGCCAGCAGCTTACCAGCGGGAGGATGGGAGCAGTTCTTC. Translating gives CASSLPAGGWEQFF.